The 30 T cell receptor beta chains in this list originate from one sample, sequenced in a study of beta chain features in type 1 diabetes. Every isolated RNA sample was fully reverse transcribed, so sequencing captured expressed TCRB transcripts. The method was immunoSEQ multiplex PCR; TCRdb's version includes in-frame clones alone and lacks a portion of them. The data hold over 120,000 clones, with nearly 9.5% observed a single time. Sequenced material: central memory CD4+ T cells from blood. The receptors shown here come from a man aged 18 to 35 in good health.

This clone was detected a few times. The chain recombines TRBV7-2 with TRBJ2-1, with D possibly being TRBD1 (6 bases). V lost 5 bases, J lost 8 bases, and 19 bases lay in between. This CDR3 spans 15 amino acids. The germline V gene encodes CDR1 SGHTA and CDR2 FQGNSA. CDR3 residues: CASSPQQGINDEQFF. The CDR3, as DNA: TGTGCCAGCAGCCCCCAGCAGGGGATAAACGATGAGCAGTTCTTC. Drawing the rest from reference TRBV7-2 and TRBJ2-1, the complete variable domain is GAGVSQSPSNKVTEKGKDVELRCDPISGHTALYWYRQSLGQGLEFLIYFQGNSAPDKSGLPSDRFSAERTGGSVSTLTIQRTQQEDSAVYLCASSPQQGINDEQFFGPGTRLTVL.

The CDR3 coding sequence is TGTGCCTGGAGGACTAGCGGGGGGGCCAGGGGACCCTACGAGCAGTACTTC. It is translated as CAWRTSGGARGPYEQYF. V is TRBV30 and J is TRBJ2-7; 14 bases are shared with TRBD2. Germline CDR1 GTSNPN, CDR2 SVGIG (reference sequence). Trimming cost V 3 bases and J 2 bases; bases outside gene matches: 9. The CDR3 spans 17 residues.

The V call is TRBV19, the J call TRBJ2-1, with 13 positions matching TRBD2. The junction had 9 bases not matched to a gene; V was cut back by 7 bases and J by 9 bases. In germline, CDR1 is LNHDA, CDR2 SQIVND (reference sequence). The length of the CDR3 is 15 residues. The CDR3 DNA reads as TGTGCCAGTATCCCTACTAGCGGGGGGGCAATTGAGCAGTTCTTC. It encodes CASIPTSGGAIEQFF.

A few counts support this clone. This chain joins TRBV30 and TRBJ1-1, with D maybe TRBD1 (6 bases). The V gene lost 4 bases and the J gene lost 4 bases, with 22 bases spanning the gap. The CDR3 has 16 residues. Germline V gives CDR1 GTSNPN, CDR2 SVGIG (reference sequence). The CDR3 spells CAWKFRGARRSTEAFF. The CDR3, as DNA: TGTGCCTGGAAATTTCGGGGGGCCAGAAGGAGCACTGAAGCTTTCTTT. Drawing the rest from reference TRBV30 and TRBJ1-1, the complete variable domain is SQTIHQWPATLVQPVGSPLSLECTVEGTSNPNLYWYRQAAGRGLQLLFYSVGIGQISSEVPQNLSASRPQDRQFILSSKKLLLSDSGFYLCAWKFRGARRSTEAFFGQGTRLTVV.

The gene calls are TRBV2 and TRBJ1-5; 7 bases line up with TRBD1. The length of the CDR3 is 17 residues. Unmatched junction bases numbered 13, after V lost 8 bases and J lost 0 bases. Germline V CDR1 and CDR2: SNHLY, FYNNEI. CDR3 protein: CASGGTAEDYSNQPQHF. The CDR3 coding sequence is TGTGCCAGCGGCGGGACAGCCGAGGATTATAGCAATCAGCCCCAGCATTTT.

This clone was found a few times. The CDR3 sequence is CASSLLGGRVTGELFF. In DNA form, the CDR3 reads TGCGCCAGCAGCTTGCTTGGGGGCCGGGTCACCGGGGAGCTGTTTTTT. The chain is built from TRBV5-1 and TRBJ2-2; maybe TRBD1 (6 bases). Germline loops: CDR1 SGHRS, CDR2 YFSETQ. V lost 1 base and J 4 bases, leaving 14 bases between the germline ends. The CDR3 has 16 amino acids.

In this sample, this clone turned up many times. This chain uses TRBV4-3 with TRBJ1-4, with D possibly TRBD1 on 5 matching bases. Germline V CDR1 and CDR2: LGHNA, YSLEER. This CDR3 is 14 amino acids long. The V gene lost 1 base and the J gene lost 8 bases, with 11 bases spanning the gap. CDR3 amino acids: CASSQGQGREKLFF. In DNA form, the CDR3 reads TGCGCCAGCAGCCAAGGGCAGGGAAGGGAAAAACTGTTTTTT.

J is TRBJ2-7 and V is TRBV28; D call uncertain. V lost 9 bases and J lost 3, with 12 bases in between. The CDR3 has 12 residues. CDR1 and CDR2 from the germline V gene are MDHEN and SYDVKM. This CDR3 is CASQKINYEQYF. The CDR3 DNA follows: TGTGCCAGTCAGAAAATTAACTACGAGCAGTACTTC. Using reference TRBV28 and TRBJ2-7 for the parts outside the CDR3, the full variable domain is DVKVTQSSRYLVKRTGEKVFLECVQDMDHENMFWYRQDPGLGLRLIYFSYDVKMKEKGDIPEGYSVSREKKERFSLILESASTNQTSMYLCASQKINYEQYFGPGTRLTVT.

The rearrangement uses TRBV9 and TRBJ2-2, with TRBD2 matching over 10 bases. Trimming took 0 bases from V and 7 from J; bases not matched to a gene: 6. This CDR3 comprises 16 residues. Germline CDR1 and CDR2: SGDLS and YYNGEE. CDR3 sequence: CASSVGSGGAVGELFF. The DNA of the CDR3 is TGTGCCAGCAGCGTAGGCAGCGGGGGGGCGGTCGGGGAGCTGTTTTTT.

This clone was seen only a few times. The V gene is TRBV15, the J gene TRBJ1-4; 9 bases match TRBD1. V was clipped by 2 bases and J by 4 bases; unmatched bases: 5. The CDR3 is made up of 16 amino acids. The germline V gene encodes CDR1 LNHNV and CDR2 YYDKDF (reference sequence). The CDR3 spells CATSRRGTGYNEKLFF. DNA for the CDR3: TGTGCCACCAGCAGACGGGGGACAGGGTATAATGAAAAACTGTTTTTT.

The chain uses TRBV9 and TRBJ1-4; 8 positions agree with TRBD1. The CDR3 length is 17 residues. V dropped 3 bases and J dropped 5; count of bases not matched to a gene: 12. CDR1 and CDR2 (germline): SGDLS, YYNGEE. The CDR3 nucleotides read TGTGCCAGCAGCGCAACCTCCGGACAGGGCGTGAATGAAAAACTGTTTTTT. Protein product: CASSATSGQGVNEKLFF.

The chain carries TRBV2 and TRBJ1-5; 7 positions agree with TRBD1. The CDR3 runs to 18 residues. Per the germline V gene, CDR1 is SNHLY and CDR2 is FYNNEI. With V trimmed by 5 bases and J by 5 bases, 18 bases remained unmatched. The CDR3 nucleotides read TGTGCCAGCAGTACTCGCCAGGGGGTAAACCTCAACTATCAGCCCCAGCATTTT. Encoded protein: CASSTRQGVNLNYQPQHF.

This rearrangement joins TRBV6-5 to TRBJ2-3, with 7 positions matching TRBD1. Germline CDR1 is MNHEY and CDR2 is SVGAGI. The CDR3 contains 15 residues. J lost 1 base, V lost 6 bases, and 7 bases had no gene match. The CDR3 nucleotides read TGTGCCAGCAGGGTACAGGGGTTCGGCACAGATACGCAGTATTTT. The encoded protein is CASRVQGFGTDTQYF.

This clone was found a few times. CDR3 coding DNA: TGTGCCAGCTCACCACCGTCGGTAGACTCTGGAAACACCATATATTTT. Amino acids: CASSPPSVDSGNTIYF. The chain is built from TRBV18 and TRBJ1-3; D is uncertain. The ends were cut back, 0 bases at V and 0 bases at J, with 9 bases in the middle. This CDR3 region has 16 residues. In germline, CDR1 is KGHSH, CDR2 LQKENI.

J is TRBJ2-5 and V is TRBV18; no reliable D call. Germline CDR1 reads KGHSH; CDR2 reads LQKENI. The CDR3 loop spans 12 amino acids. Trimming removed 3 bases at V and 4 bases at J, with 6 bases between. This CDR3 reads CASSPFGETQYF. The DNA of the CDR3 is TGTGCCAGCTCACCTTTCGGAGAGACCCAGTACTTC.

The chain combines TRBV2 with TRBJ2-5; possibly TRBD1 for D (5 bases). Trimming stripped 2 bases from V and 0 bases from J, with 10 bases between. This CDR3 contains 15 residues. The germline CDR1 and CDR2 sequences are SNHLY and FYNNEI. The CDR3 DNA reads TGTGCCAGCAGTGAATTTGGGGCCAACCAAGAGACCCAGTACTTC. Protein product: CASSEFGANQETQYF.

In its sample, this clone was seen many times. The J gene is TRBJ2-5, the V gene TRBV7-9; TRBD1 might be the D (6 bases). The CDR3 is made up of 14 amino acids. Germline lookup yields CDR1 SEHNR and CDR2 FQNEAQ (reference sequence). V lost 4 bases to trimming and J lost 5 bases, with 14 bases between them. CDR3 bases: TGTGCCAGCAGCTCAACCCTCAGGGGCGAGACCCAGTACTTC. Its protein is CASSSTLRGETQYF.

This clone was picked up many times. The gene calls are TRBV10-3 and TRBJ1-1; D gene uncertain. The CDR3 sequence is 14 residues long. V lost 3 bases and J 2 bases, leaving 10 bases between the germline ends. Germline lookup yields CDR1 ENHRY and CDR2 SYGVKD. CDR3 loop: CAISDGRVNTEAFF. The CDR3 DNA reads as TGTGCCATCAGTGATGGGAGGGTCAACACTGAAGCTTTCTTT.

This clone has a handful of counts. The rearrangement links TRBV5-1 to TRBJ2-7; a possible D gene is TRBD2 (6 bases). Germline loops: CDR1 SGHRS, CDR2 YFSETQ. Between the trimmed V and J ends, which lost 0 bases and 0 bases, there was a span of 19 bases. The CDR3 totals 18 residues. This CDR3 reads CASSLALSAGQSSYEQYF. Written as DNA, the CDR3 is TGCGCCAGCAGCTTGGCGCTCTCGGCGGGGCAGAGCTCCTACGAGCAGTACTTC. Full variable domain (remainder filled in from reference TRBV5-1 and TRBJ2-7): KAGVTQTPRYLIKTRGQQVTLSCSPISGHRSVSWYQQTPGQGLQFLFEYFSETQRNKGNFPGRFSGRQFSNSRSEMNVSTLELGDSALYLCASSLALSAGQSSYEQYFGPGTRLTVT.

This clone was seen only a few times. The V gene is TRBV7-2, the J gene TRBJ2-7; TRBD2 matches at 8 bases. Germline CDR1 reads SGHTA; CDR2 reads FQGNSA. V lost 5 bases, J lost 2 bases, and 11 bases stayed unmatched. The CDR3 length is 16 residues. In DNA, the CDR3 is TGTGCCAGCAGCCCGGGGGGGGTCGGGTTGGCCTACGAGCAGTACTTC. Translation: CASSPGGVGLAYEQYF.

The chain uses TRBV5-6 and TRBJ2-7, with 9 positions matching TRBD1. Losses at the gene ends were 1 base for V and 0 bases for J; bases not matched to a gene: 8. Germline assignment: CDR1 SGHDT and CDR2 YYEEEE. The CDR3 has 17 amino acids. The CDR3, as DNA: TGTGCCAGCAGCTTGTGGACAGGGGCCTACAACTCCTACGAGCAGTACTTC. It is translated as CASSLWTGAYNSYEQYF.

There are a few counts of this clone. The chain recombines TRBV30 with TRBJ2-7; D perhaps matches TRBD2 (7 bases). Germline V gene data show CDR1 as GTSNPN and CDR2 as SVGIG (reference sequence). The CDR3 extends over 15 amino acids. Trimming removed 1 base at V and 6 bases at J, with 19 bases between. As DNA, the CDR3 is TGTGCCTGGAGTGCTGCGCGGGGGCCTCTAGGCGAGCAGTACTTC. It yields the protein CAWSAARGPLGEQYF.

The chain links TRBV4-3 to TRBJ1-6, with D maybe TRBD1 (6 bases). CDR1 and CDR2 (germline): LGHNA, YSLEER. The CDR3 consists of 16 residues. V gave up 1 base and J gave up 7 bases, with 14 bases separating them. The CDR3 region is CASSQAGGGKNSPLHF. DNA of the CDR3: TGCGCCAGCAGCCAAGCGGGAGGGGGTAAAAATTCACCCCTCCACTTT.

This clone was counted only a few times. The CDR3 region has the DNA TGTGCCAGCAGCCACGGACAGCGGACCGGGGAGCTGTTTTTT. Its protein product is CASSHGQRTGELFF. The J gene is TRBJ2-2, the V gene TRBV14; D is possibly TRBD1 (6 bases). The CDR3 covers 14 residues. Trimming removed 3 bases from V and 5 bases from J, with 10 bases in between. In germline, CDR1 is SGHDN, CDR2 FVKESK.

The chain links TRBV5-1 to TRBJ1-2; possibly TRBD1 for D (5 bases). Germline-derived CDR1 and CDR2 are SGHRS and YFSETQ. This CDR3 spans 14 amino acids. Trimming cost V 4 bases and J 3 bases, with 13 bases left between them. CDR3 sequence (DNA): TGCGCCAGCAGCCCTACGGGGGGTGACTATGGCTACACCTTC. It encodes CASSPTGGDYGYTF.

In its sample, this clone was seen a few times. J is TRBJ2-3 and V is TRBV29-1; D may be TRBD2 (5 bases). Per the germline V gene, CDR1 is SQVTM and CDR2 is ANQGSEA. Trimming removed 1 base from V and 3 bases from J, with 8 bases in between. The CDR3 consists of 13 residues. CDR3 coding DNA: TGCAGCGTTGAAGGGGAGAGGACAGATACGCAGTATTTT. Protein: CSVEGERTDTQYF.

This clone was seen only a few times. V usage is TRBV6-5 and J usage is TRBJ1-2; D not certain. This CDR3 is 13 amino acids long. Germline CDR1 MNHEY, CDR2 SVGAGI. V lost 0 bases to trimming and J lost 8 bases, with 10 bases between them. The CDR3 protein is CASSYSASGGYTF. Here the CDR3 DNA reads TGTGCCAGCAGTTACTCAGCGTCTGGGGGCTACACCTTC.

A few counts support this clone. J is TRBJ2-1 and V is TRBV7-2, with D tentatively TRBD2 (5 bases). V gave up 6 bases and J gave up 0 bases, with 18 bases separating them. The CDR3 is 17 amino acids. The germline CDR1 and CDR2 sequences are SGHTA and FQGNSA. The CDR3 DNA sequence: TGTGCCAGCAGAACTAGGGCGGCGGGCAGCTCCTACAATGAGCAGTTCTTC. It specifies CASRTRAAGSSYNEQFF.

The chain links TRBV9 to TRBJ2-3; TRBD2 might be the D (6 bases). Germline CDR1 is SGDLS and CDR2 is YYNGEE. The V gene lost 3 bases and the J gene lost 2 bases, with 10 bases spanning the gap. The CDR3 runs to 14 residues. The DNA for the CDR3 is TGTGCCAGCAGCGCCCTAGCGCCCACAGATACGCAGTATTTT. Translated: CASSALAPTDTQYF.

This clone appeared many times. V usage is TRBV2 and J usage is TRBJ2-6; D call uncertain. V was pared by 6 bases and J by 12 bases, with 15 bases between. This CDR3 spans 13 amino acids. The germline V gene encodes CDR1 SNHLY and CDR2 FYNNEI. CDR3 sequence: CASRFLLSSVLTF. The CDR3 bases are TGTGCCAGCAGGTTCTTACTCTCATCCGTCCTGACTTTC.